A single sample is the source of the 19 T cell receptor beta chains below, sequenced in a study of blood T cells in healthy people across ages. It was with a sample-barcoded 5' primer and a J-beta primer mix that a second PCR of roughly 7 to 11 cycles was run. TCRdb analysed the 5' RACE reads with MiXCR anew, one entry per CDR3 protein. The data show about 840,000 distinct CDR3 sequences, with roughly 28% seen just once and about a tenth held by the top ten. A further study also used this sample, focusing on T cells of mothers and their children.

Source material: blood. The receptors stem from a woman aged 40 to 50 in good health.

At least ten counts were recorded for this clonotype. CDR3 residues: CAISTGLGSETQYF. The DNA of the CDR3 is TGTGCCATCTCTACAGGGTTGGGTTCAGAGACCCAGTACTTC. V gene TRBV24-1 combines with J gene TRBJ2-5; the D gene is possibly TRBD1 (6 bases). V shed 11 bases and J shed 4 bases, with 19 bases lying between them. CDR1 KGHDR and CDR2 SFDVKD come from the germline V gene. The CDR3 loop spans 14 amino acids.

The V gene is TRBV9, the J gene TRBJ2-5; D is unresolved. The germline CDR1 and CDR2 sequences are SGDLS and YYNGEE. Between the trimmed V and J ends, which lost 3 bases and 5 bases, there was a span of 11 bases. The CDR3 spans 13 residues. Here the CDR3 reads CASSGRLHETQYF. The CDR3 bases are TGTGCCAGCAGCGGCCGACTCCACGAGACCCAGTACTTC.

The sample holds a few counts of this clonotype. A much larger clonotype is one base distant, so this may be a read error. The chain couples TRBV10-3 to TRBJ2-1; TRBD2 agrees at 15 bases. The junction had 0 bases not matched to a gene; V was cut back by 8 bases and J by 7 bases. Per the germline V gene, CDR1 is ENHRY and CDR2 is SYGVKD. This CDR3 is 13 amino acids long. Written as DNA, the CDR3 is TGTGCCATCGGGACTAGCGGGAGGAATGAGCAGTTCTTC. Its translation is CAIGTSGRNEQFF.

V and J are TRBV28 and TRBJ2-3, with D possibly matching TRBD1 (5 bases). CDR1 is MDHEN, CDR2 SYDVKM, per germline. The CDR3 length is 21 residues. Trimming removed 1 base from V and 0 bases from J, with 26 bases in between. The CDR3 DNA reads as TGTGCCAGCAGTTTATTTGGCCGGAAACCCAGGGCCCCGTCAAGCACAGATACGCAGTATTTT. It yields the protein CASSLFGRKPRAPSSTDTQYF.

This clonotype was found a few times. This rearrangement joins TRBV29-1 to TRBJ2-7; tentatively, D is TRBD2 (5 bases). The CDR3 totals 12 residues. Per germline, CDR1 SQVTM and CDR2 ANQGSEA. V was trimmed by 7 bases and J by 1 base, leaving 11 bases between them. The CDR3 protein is CSGVGMSYEQYF. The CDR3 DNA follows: TGCAGCGGTGTCGGGATGTCCTACGAGCAGTACTTC.

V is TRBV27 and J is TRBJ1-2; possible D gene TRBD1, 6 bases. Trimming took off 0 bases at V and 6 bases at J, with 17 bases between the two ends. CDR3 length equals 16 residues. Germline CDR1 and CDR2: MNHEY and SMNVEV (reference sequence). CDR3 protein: CASSLSPKTGRNGYTF. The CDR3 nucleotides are TGTGCCAGCAGTTTATCGCCTAAGACAGGACGAAATGGCTACACCTTC.

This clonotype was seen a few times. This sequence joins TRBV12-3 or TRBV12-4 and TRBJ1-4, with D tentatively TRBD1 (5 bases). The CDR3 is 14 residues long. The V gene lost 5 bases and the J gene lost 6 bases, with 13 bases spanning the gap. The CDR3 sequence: CASSPGTAYEKLFF. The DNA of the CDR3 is TGTGCCAGCAGTCCCGGGACGGCCTATGAAAAACTGTTTTTT.

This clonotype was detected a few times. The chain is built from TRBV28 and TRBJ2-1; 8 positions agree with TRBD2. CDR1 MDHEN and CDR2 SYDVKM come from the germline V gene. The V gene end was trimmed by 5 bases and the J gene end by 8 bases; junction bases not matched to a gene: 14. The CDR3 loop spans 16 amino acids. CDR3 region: CASSPLAGGGSDEQFF. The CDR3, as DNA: TGTGCCAGCAGTCCCCTAGCGGGCGGGGGGAGCGATGAGCAGTTCTTC. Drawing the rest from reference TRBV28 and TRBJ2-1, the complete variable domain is DVKVTQSSRYLVKRTGEKVFLECVQDMDHENMFWYRQDPGLGLRLIYFSYDVKMKEKGDIPEGYSVSREKKERFSLILESASTNQTSMYLCASSPLAGGGSDEQFFGPGTRLTVL.

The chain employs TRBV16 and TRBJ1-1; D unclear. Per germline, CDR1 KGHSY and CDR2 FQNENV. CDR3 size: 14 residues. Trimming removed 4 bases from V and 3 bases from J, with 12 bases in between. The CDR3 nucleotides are TGTGCCAGCAGCCGTACGGTGTTGTACACTGAAGCTTTCTTT. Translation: CASSRTVLYTEAFF.

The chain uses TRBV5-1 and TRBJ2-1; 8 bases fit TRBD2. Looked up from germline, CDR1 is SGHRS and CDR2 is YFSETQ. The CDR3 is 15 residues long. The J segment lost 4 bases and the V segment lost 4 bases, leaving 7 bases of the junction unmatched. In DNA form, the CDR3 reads TGCGCCAGCAGCCCGGGAGGGTCCATATACAATGAGCAGTTCTTC. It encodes CASSPGGSIYNEQFF.

The CDR3, as DNA: TGTGCCAGCTCGCCAGGGAACCACGAGCAGTACTTC. Translated: CASSPGNHEQYF. The J gene is TRBJ2-7, the V gene TRBV9; D perhaps matches TRBD1 (5 bases). The CDR3 covers 12 residues. V was shortened by 7 bases and J by 5 bases, with 13 bases between the two germline ends. In germline, CDR1 is SGDLS, CDR2 YYNGEE.

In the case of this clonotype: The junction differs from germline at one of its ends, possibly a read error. In DNA, the CDR3 is TGTGCCAGCAGCTTCCCTTCAGGGGAGCAGGCTAGCGGCTTC. This sequence encodes CASSFPSGEQASGF. This chain joins TRBV13 and TRBJ2-1, with a weak D call TRBD2 (7 bases). Germline V gene lookup returns CDR1 PRHDT and CDR2 FYEKMQ (reference sequence). The CDR3 consists of 14 residues.

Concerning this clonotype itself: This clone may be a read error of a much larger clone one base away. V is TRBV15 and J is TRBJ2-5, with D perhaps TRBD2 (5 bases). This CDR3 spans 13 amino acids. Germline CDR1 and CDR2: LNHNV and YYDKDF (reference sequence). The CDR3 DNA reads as TGTGCCACCAGCAAACGGGTCGGGGAGACCAAGTACTTC. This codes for CATSKRVGETKYF. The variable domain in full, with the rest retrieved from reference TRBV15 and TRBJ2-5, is DAMVIQNPRYQVTQFGKPVTLSCSQTLNHNVMYWYQQKSSQAPKLLFHYYDKDFNNEADTPDNFQSRRPNTSFCFLDIRSPGLGDTAMYLCATSKRVGETKYFGPGTRLLVL.

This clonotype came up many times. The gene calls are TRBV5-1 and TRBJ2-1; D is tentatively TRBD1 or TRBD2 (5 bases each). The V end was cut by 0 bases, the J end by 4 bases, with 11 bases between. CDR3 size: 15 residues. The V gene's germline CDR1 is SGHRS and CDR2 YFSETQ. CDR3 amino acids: CASSLAGTLYNEQFF. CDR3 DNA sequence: TGCGCCAGCAGCTTGGCGGGGACCCTGTACAATGAGCAGTTCTTC.

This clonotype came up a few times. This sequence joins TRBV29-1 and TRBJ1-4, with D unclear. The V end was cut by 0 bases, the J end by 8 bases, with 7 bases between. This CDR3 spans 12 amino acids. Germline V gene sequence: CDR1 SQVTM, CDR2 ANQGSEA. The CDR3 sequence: CSVEDPGEKLFF. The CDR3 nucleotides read TGCAGCGTTGAAGACCCCGGGGAAAAACTGTTTTTT.

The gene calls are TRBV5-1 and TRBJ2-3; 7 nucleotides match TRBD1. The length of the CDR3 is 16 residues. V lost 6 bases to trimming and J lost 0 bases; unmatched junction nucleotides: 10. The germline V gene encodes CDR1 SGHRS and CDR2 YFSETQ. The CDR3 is CASITGTGASTDTQYF. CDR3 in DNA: TGCGCCAGCATTACGGGTACAGGGGCGAGCACAGATACGCAGTATTTT.

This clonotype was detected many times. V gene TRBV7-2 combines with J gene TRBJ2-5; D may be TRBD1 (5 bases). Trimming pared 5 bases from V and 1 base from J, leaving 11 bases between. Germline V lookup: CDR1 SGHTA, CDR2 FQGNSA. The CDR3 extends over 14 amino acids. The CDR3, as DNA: TGTGCCAGCAGCACCAATAGGGGCCAAGAGACCCAGTACTTC. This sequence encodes CASSTNRGQETQYF.

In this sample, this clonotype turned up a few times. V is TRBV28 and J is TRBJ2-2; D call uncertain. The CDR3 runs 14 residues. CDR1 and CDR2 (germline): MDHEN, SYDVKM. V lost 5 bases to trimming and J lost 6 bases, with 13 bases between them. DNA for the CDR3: TGTGCCAGCAGTCCCCAGGTTGGGTCCGGGGAGCTGTTTTTT. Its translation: CASSPQVGSGELFF.

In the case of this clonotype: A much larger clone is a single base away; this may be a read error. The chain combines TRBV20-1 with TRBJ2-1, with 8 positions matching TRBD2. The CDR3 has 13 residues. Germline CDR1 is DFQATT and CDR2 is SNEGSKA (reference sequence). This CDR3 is CRAGGDLQETQFF. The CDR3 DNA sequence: TGCAGGGCCGGGGGGGACCTCCAAGAGACCCAGTTCTTC.